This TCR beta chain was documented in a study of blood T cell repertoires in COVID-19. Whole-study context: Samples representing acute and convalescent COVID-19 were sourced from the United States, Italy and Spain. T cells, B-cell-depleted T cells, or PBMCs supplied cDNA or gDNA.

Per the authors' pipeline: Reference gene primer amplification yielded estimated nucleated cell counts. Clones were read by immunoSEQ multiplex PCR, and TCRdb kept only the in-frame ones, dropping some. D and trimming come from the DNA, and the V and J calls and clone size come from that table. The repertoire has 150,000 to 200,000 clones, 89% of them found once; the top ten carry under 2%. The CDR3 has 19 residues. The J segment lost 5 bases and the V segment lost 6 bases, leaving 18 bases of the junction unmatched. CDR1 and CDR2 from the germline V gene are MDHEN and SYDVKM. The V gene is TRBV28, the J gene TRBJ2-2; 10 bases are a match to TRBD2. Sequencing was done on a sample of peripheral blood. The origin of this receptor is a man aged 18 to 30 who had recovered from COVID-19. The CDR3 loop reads CASRTWDGRTSGETGELFF. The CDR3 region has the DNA TGTGCCAGCAGGACTTGGGACGGCAGGACTAGCGGCGAGACCGGGGAGCTGTTTTTT.